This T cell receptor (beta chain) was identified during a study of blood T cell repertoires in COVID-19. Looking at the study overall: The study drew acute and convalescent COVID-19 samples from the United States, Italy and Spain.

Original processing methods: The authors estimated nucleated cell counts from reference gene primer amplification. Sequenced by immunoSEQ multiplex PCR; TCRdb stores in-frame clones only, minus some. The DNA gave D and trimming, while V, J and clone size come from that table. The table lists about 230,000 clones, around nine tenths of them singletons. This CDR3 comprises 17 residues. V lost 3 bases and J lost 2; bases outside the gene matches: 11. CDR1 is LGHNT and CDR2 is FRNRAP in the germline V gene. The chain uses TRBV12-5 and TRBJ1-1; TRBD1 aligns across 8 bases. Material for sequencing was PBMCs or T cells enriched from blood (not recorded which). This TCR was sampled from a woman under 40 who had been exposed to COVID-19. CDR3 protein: CASGFTGQGGVNTEAFF. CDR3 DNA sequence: TGTGCTAGTGGTTTCACCGGACAGGGAGGGGTTAACACTGAAGCTTTCTTT. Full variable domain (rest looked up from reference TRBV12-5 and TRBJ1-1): DARVTQTPRHKVTEMGQEVTMRCQPILGHNTVFWYRQTMMQGLELLAYFRNRAPLDDSGMPKDRFSAEMPDATLATLKIQPSEPRDSAVYFCASGFTGQGGVNTEAFFGQGTRLTVV.